These T cell receptor beta chains were read from a single sample in a study of blood T cells in healthy people across ages. TCRdb reanalysed the 5' RACE reads using MiXCR and keeps one entry per CDR3 protein. The repertoire holds hundreds of thousands of distinct CDR3 sequences, with roughly 56% as singletons. The sample taken for sequencing was blood. These receptor sequences come from a man aged 40-55 years in good health. CDR3s include the opening cysteine and the closing phenylalanine or tryptophan. The D gene is left open where the match is weak. Expanded clones get a size class; other rows say once, few or many, or leave the size out.

cdr3_aa	cdr3_nt	clone_size	j_call	v_call	d_call
CSAPTSGTETQYF	TGCAGTGCCCCGACTAGCGGGACAGAGACCCAGTACTTC	NA	TRBJ2-5	TRBV20-1	TRBD2
CASSFANRNTEAFF	TGTGCCAGCAGTTTCGCCAACAGGAACACTGAAGCTTTCTTT	NA	TRBJ1-1	TRBV12-3/TRBV12-4	NA
CASSGRGRTYGYTF	TGTGCCAGCAGCGGTAGGGGCAGAACCTATGGCTACACCTTC	many	TRBJ1-2	TRBV5-6	NA
CSLTGIRGQETQYF	TGCAGCTTAACAGGGATAAGGGGCCAAGAGACCCAGTACTTC	few	TRBJ2-5	TRBV29-1	NA
CASRSQVETQYF	TGTGCCAGCAGGTCGCAGGTTGAGACCCAGTACTTC	NA	TRBJ2-5	TRBV5-6	NA
CASSVGSGTGVHNEQFF	TGTGCCAGCAGCGTAGGGTCTGGGACAGGGGTGCACAATGAGCAGTTCTTC	NA	TRBJ2-1	TRBV9	TRBD1
CASSGGENNSPLHF	TGTGCCAGCAGTGGAGGGGAAAATAATTCACCCCTCCACTTT	once	TRBJ1-6	TRBV25-1	NA
CASSLDGQQPQHF	TGTGCCAGCAGCTTAGACGGCCAGCAGCCCCAGCATTTT	few	TRBJ1-5	TRBV7-8	NA
CASSFGLAGGSGTGGLFF	TGTGCCAGCAGCTTCGGACTAGCGGGAGGAAGTGGCACCGGGGGGCTGTTTTTT	NA	TRBJ2-2	TRBV7-2	TRBD2
CASSFFDVKVFTDTQYF	TGTGCCAGCAGTTTTTTCGATGTGAAGGTCTTCACAGATACGCAGTATTTT	NA	TRBJ2-3	TRBV27	NA